The clone carrying this TCR beta chain was picked up many times. The antigen is unknown. The entry originates in a study of T cells in Graves' hyperthyroidism and ophthalmopathy. TCR beta CDR3 region amplification was performed from RNA transcripts. During a first-round RT-PCR of the TCR CDR3, the HTBI primer set was used. MiXCR was run by TCRdb on the multiplex PCR reads, yielding one entry per CDR3 protein. Of around 700,000 distinct CDR3 sequences listed, roughly a third are singletons. The study's findings and limits: The majority of expanded thyroid clonotypes above 0.001 also appeared in blood. Ophthalmopathy, as predicted by the model, came a median around 6 months after the prediction.

Germline V gene data show CDR1 as LGHNA and CDR2 as YNFKEQ. Deletions cut 2 bases from V and 2 bases from J, with 10 bases between. The CDR3 spans 14 residues. Patients aged 18 to 65 had newly diagnosed hyperthyroidism that had lasted under 2 months. Diagnoses used clinical symptoms, serum thyroxine and TRAb, thyroid ultrasound and orbital computed tomography. Sequences were obtained from blood. V usage is TRBV4-2 and J usage is TRBJ2-7; perhaps TRBD2 as D (6 bases). This TCR came from a woman aged 40 to 50 with Graves' hyperthyroidism. CDR3 amino acids: CASSQSLAAYEQYF. The CDR3 DNA follows: TGTGCCAGCAGCCAATCTTTAGCGGCCTACGAGCAGTACTTC.